This TCR beta chain was retrieved from a study of T cell repertoires in ileal Crohn's disease. Notes on the study in general: Clonality above 26.8% at surgery always came with endoscopic recurrence. Compared with non-smokers, active smokers at surgery showed more clonal expansions.

The CDR3 runs 15 residues. V lost 3 bases and J lost 0; bases outside the gene matches: 1. CDR1 and CDR2 from the germline V gene are KGHSH and LQKENI. Turning to this clone: Antigen: not known.

Method: immunoSEQ multiplex PCR; TCRdb's copy keeps in-frame clones and lacks some. Seen here are around 16,000 clones, roughly three fifths observed once, and the top ten hold 6.5%. The sequencing input was ileal tissue. This clonotype was obtained from an adult with Crohn's disease. The V and J genes are TRBV18 and TRBJ2-1, with TRBD1 matching over 8 bases. CDR3 DNA: TGTGCCAGCTCACCGGACAGGGTCTCCTACAATGAGCAGTTCTTC. Translation: CASSPDRVSYNEQFF.